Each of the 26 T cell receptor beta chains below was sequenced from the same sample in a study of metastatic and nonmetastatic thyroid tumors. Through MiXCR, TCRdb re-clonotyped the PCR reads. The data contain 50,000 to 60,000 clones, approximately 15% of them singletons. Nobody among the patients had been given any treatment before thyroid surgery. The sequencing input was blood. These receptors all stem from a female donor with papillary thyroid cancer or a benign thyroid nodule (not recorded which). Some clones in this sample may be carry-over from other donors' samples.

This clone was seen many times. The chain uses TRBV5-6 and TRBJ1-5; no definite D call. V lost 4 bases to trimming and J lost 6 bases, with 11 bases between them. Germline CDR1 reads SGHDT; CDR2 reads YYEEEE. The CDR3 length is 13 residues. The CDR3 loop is CASSLEGGQPQHF. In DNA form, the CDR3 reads TGTGCCAGCAGCCTGGAGGGCGGTCAGCCCCAGCATTTT.

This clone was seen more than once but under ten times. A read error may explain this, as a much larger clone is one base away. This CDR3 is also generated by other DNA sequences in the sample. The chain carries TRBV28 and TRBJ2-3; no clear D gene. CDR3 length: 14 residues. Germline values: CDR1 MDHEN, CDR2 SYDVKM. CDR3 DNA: TGTGCTAGCAGTTTAGGTTTAGTCGCAGATACGCAGTATTTT. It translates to CASSLGLVADTQYF.

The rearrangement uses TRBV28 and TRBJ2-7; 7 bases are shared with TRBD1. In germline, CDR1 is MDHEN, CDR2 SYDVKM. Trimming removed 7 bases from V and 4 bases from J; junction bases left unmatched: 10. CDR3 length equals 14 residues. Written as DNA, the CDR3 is TGTGCCAGCAAGTTTGACAGGGTATCATACGAGCAGTACTTC. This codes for CASKFDRVSYEQYF.

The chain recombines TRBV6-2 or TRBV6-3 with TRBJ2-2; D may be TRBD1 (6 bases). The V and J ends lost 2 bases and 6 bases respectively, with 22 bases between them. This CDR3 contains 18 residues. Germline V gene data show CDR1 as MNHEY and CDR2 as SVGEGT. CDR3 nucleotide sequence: TGTGCCAGCAGTTACAAGGGGGAGTGCCTATCTTTCCCCGGGGAGCTGTTTTTT. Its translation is CASSYKGECLSFPGELFF.

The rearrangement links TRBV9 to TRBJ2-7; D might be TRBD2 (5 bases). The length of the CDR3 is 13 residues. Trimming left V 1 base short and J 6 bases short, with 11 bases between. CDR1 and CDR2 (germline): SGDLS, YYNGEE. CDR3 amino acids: CASSVTGRGEQYF. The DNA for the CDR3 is TGTGCCAGCAGCGTAACCGGACGGGGCGAGCAGTACTTC.

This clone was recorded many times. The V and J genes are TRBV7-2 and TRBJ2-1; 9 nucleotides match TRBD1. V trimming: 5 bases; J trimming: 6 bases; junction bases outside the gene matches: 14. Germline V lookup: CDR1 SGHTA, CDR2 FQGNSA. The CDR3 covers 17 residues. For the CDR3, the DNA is TGTGCCAGCAGCCCGGGGACAGGGATCGTCGGGGTCAATGAGCAGTTCTTC. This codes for CASSPGTGIVGVNEQFF.

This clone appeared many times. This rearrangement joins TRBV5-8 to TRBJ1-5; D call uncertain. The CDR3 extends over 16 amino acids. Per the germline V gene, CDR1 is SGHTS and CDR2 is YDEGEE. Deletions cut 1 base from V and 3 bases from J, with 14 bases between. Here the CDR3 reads CASSLSGSYPNQPQHF. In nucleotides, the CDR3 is TGTGCCAGCAGCTTGTCAGGCTCTTACCCCAATCAGCCCCAGCATTTT.

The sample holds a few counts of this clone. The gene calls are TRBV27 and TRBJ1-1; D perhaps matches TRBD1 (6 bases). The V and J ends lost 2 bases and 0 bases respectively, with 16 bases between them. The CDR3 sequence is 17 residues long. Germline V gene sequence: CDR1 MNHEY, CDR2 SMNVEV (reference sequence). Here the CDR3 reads CASSLLPGHGMNTEAFF. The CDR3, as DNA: TGTGCCAGCAGTTTACTACCGGGACATGGTATGAACACTGAAGCTTTCTTT.

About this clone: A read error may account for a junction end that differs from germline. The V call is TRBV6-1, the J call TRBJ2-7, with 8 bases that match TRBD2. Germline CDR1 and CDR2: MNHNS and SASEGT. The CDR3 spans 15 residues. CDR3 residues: CASSDLAGGSYEKYF. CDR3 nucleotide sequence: TGTGCCAGCAGCGATTTGGCGGGGGGATCCTACGAGAAGTACTTC.

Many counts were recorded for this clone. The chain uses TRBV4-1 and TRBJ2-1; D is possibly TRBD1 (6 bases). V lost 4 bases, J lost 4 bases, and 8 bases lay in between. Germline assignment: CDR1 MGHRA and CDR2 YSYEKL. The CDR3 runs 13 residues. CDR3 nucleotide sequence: TGCGCCAGCAGCCCCACAGGGTACAATGAGCAGTTCTTC. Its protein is CASSPTGYNEQFF.

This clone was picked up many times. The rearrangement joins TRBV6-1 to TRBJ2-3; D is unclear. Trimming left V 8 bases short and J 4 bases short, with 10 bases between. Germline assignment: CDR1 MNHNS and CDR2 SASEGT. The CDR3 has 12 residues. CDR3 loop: CASSGLADTQYF. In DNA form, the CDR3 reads TGTGCCAGCTCAGGTTTAGCAGATACGCAGTATTTT.

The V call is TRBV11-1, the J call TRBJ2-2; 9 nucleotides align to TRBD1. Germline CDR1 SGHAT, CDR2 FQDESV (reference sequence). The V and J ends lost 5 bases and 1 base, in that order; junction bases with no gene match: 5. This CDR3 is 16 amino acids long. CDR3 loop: CASSPDRGLNTGELFF. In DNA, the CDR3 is TGTGCCAGCAGCCCGGACAGGGGCTTGAACACCGGGGAGCTGTTTTTT.

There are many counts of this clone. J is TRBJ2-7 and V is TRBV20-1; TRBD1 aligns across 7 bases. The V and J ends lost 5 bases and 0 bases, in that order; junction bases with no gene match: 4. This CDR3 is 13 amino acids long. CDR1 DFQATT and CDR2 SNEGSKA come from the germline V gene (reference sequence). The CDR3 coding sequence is TGCAGTGCTCGACAGGGATTCTCCTACGAGCAGTACTTC. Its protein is CSARQGFSYEQYF.

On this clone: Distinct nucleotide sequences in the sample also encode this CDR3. CDR3 sequence (DNA): TGTGCCAGCAGCGGGGATCCAAAGCGTCACACCGGGGAGCTGTTTTTT. Protein: CASSGDPKRHTGELFF. This sequence joins TRBV5-5 and TRBJ2-2; D gene ambiguous. The germline V and J ends were trimmed by 4 bases and 3 bases, with 16 bases remaining between them. The CDR3 runs 16 residues. Germline V gene data show CDR1 as SGHKS and CDR2 as YYEKEE (reference sequence). The variable domain in full, completed from reference TRBV5-5 and TRBJ2-2, reads DAGVTQSPTHLIKTRGQQVTLRCSPISGHKSVSWYQQVLGQGPQFIFQYYEKEERGRGNFPDRFSARQFPNYSSELNVNALLLGDSALYLCASSGDPKRHTGELFFGEGSRLTVL.

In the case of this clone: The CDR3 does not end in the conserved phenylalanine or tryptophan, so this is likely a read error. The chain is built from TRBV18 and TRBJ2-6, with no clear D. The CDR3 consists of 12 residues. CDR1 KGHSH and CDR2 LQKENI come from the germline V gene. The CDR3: CASPPGANVLTL. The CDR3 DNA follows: TGTGCCAGCCCACCTGGGGCCAACGTCCTGACTTTG.

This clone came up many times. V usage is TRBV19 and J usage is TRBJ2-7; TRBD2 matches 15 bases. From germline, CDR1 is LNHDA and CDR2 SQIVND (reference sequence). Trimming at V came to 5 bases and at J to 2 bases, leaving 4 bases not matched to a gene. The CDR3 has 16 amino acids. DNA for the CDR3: TGTGCCAGTAGTCTCCGGACTAGCGGGAGGGCCTACGAGCAGTACTTC. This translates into CASSLRTSGRAYEQYF.

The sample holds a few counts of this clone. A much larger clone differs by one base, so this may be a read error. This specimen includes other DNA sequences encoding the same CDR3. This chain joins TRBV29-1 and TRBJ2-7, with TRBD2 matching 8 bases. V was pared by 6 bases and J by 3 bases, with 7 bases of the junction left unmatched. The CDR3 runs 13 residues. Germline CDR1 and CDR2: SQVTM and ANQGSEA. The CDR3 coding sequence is TGCAGCGTCGAATTAGCGGGATTCTACGAGCAGTACTTC. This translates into CSVELAGFYEQYF.

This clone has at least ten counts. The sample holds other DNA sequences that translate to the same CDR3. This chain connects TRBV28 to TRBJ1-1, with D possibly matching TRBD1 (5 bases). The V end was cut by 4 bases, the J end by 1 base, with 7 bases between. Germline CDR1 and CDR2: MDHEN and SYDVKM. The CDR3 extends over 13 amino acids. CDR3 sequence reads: CASSWDRNTEAFF. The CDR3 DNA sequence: TGTGCCAGCAGTTGGGACCGGAACACTGAAGCTTTCTTT.

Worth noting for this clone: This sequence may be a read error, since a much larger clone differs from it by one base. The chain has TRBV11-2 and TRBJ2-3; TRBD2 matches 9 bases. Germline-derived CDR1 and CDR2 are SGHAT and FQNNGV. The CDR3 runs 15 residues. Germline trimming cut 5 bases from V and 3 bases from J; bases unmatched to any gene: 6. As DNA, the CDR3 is TGTGCCAGCAGCCCACCGGGACTAGCAACAGATACGCAGTATTTT. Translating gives CASSPPGLATDTQYF.

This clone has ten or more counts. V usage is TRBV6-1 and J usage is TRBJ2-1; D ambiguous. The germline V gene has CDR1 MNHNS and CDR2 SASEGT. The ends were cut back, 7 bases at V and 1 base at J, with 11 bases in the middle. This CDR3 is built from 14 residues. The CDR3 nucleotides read TGTGCCAGCAAGTACGGAGATTCCTACAATGAGCAGTTCTTC. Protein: CASKYGDSYNEQFF.

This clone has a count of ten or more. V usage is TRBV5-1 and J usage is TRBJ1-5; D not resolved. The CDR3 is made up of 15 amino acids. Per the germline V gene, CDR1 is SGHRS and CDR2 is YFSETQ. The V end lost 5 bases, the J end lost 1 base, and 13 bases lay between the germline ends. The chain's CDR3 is CASREPEISNQPQHF. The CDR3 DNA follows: TGCGCCAGCAGAGAACCGGAAATAAGCAATCAGCCCCAGCATTTT. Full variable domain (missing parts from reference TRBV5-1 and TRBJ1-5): KAGVTQTPRYLIKTRGQQVTLSCSPISGHRSVSWYQQTPGQGLQFLFEYFSETQRNKGNFPGRFSGRQFSNSRSEMNVSTLELGDSALYLCASREPEISNQPQHFGDGTRLSIL.

DNA of the CDR3: TGTGCCAGCAGTGACTGGCAGCCCTATGGCTACACCTTC. It translates to CASSDWQPYGYTF. This chain links TRBV6-1 with TRBJ1-2; D gene ambiguous. Trimming pared 3 bases from V and 4 bases from J, leaving 9 bases between. The CDR3 length is 13 residues. Germline CDR1 and CDR2: MNHNS and SASEGT.

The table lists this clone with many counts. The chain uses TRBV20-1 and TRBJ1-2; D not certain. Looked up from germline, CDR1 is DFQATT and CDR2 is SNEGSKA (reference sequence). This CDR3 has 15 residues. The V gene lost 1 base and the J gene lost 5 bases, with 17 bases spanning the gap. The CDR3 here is CSARGLPGTRYGYTF. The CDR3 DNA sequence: TGCAGTGCTAGAGGCCTGCCGGGTACGAGGTATGGCTACACCTTC.

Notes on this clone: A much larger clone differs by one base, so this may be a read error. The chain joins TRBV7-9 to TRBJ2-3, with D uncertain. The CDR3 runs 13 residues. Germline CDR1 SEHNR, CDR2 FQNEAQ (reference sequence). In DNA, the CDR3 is TGTGTCAGCAGCTTAGCCGGGCCTTATACGCAGTATTTT. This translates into CVSSLAGPYTQYF.

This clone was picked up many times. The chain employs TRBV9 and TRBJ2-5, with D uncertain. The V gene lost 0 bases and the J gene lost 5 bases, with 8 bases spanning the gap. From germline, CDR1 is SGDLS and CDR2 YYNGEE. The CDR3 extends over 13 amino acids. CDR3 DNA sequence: TGTGCCAGCAGCGTAGAAGTAGGTGAGACCCAGTACTTC. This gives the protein CASSVEVGETQYF.

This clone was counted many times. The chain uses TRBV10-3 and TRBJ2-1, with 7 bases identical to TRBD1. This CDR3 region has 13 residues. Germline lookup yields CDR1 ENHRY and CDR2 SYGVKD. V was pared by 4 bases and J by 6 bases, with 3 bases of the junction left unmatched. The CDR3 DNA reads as TGTGCCATCAGTGCGACAGGGTTCAATGAGCAGTTCTTC. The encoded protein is CAISATGFNEQFF.